This TCR beta chain appears in the sequencing data of a study of blood T cell repertoires in COVID-19. Looking at the study overall: Acute-phase and convalescent COVID-19 samples originated in the United States, Italy and Spain. PBMCs, B-cell-depleted T cells, or T cells provided the cDNA or gDNA that made up the material.

The length of the CDR3 is 13 residues. The germline V gene has CDR1 SGHRS and CDR2 YFSETQ. Trimming shortened V by 2 bases and J by 9 bases, and 9 bases separated the two germline ends. Some clones are missing from TCRdb's copy, which holds only in-frame ones; the method was immunoSEQ multiplex PCR. The sample records under 50,000 clones, roughly 63% being singletons. This rearrangement joins TRBV5-1 to TRBJ1-6; D ambiguous. The sample consisted of peripheral blood. The TCR originated in an elderly man with acute or convalescent COVID-19. CDR3 region: CASSLVESSPLHF. The CDR3 nucleotides read TGCGCCAGCAGCTTAGTCGAGTCTTCACCCCTCCACTTT.